The clone carrying this T cell receptor beta chain was seen more than once but under ten times. Its antigen is unknown. The data derive from a study of cytomegalovirus exposure and HLA in healthy donors. Study outcomes and limitations: A later analysis reportedly identified an Asian-associated ancestry cluster as carrying fewer N-insertions than the approximately 670-donor mean.

The study ran its PCR with 60 Vbeta and 13 Jbeta primers. Assay: immunoSEQ multiplex PCR; the TCRdb copy retains only in-frame clones and omits some. The sample holds roughly 120,000 clones, just over 15% seen once. V was clipped by 9 bases and J by 3 bases; unmatched bases: 8. The CDR3 is 14 residues long. CDR1 ENHRY and CDR2 SYGVKD come from the germline V gene. This clonotype originated in a woman younger than 30 in good health and CMV-seronegative. V is TRBV10-3 and J is TRBJ2-3; 8 bases line up with TRBD2. Material for sequencing was PBMCs. DNA of the CDR3: TGTGCCATAGGCCCGGGGGGGAATACAGATACGCAGTATTTT. This encodes CAIGPGGNTDTQYF.